One sample yielded the 3 T cell receptor beta chains listed below, sequenced in a study of T cell changes during pregnancy in multiple sclerosis. The repertoire was sequenced with immunoSEQ multiplex PCR; TCRdb's copy has only in-frame clones and lacks some. Among fewer than 70,000 clones, approximately 90% were seen once, and the ten largest hold more than 1.3%. The sample was peripheral blood, taken in the third trimester of pregnancy. The source of these receptors is a female donor with multiple sclerosis, enrolled in a pregnancy study.

V is TRBV30 and J is TRBJ2-3, with 10 bases identical to TRBD2. The CDR3 sequence is 15 residues long. V lost 3 bases, J lost 4 bases, and 7 bases stayed unmatched. Germline assignment: CDR1 GTSNPN and CDR2 SVGIG (reference sequence). CDR3 bases: TGTGCCTGGAGCCCGGGACTAGCGAACCCAGATACGCAGTATTTT. This gives the protein CAWSPGLANPDTQYF.

This sequence joins TRBV2 and TRBJ1-6; TRBD1 agrees at 8 bases. The CDR3 spans 17 residues. With 6 bases clipped from V and 8 bases from J, the junction kept 15 bases outside the gene matches. Per the germline V gene, CDR1 is SNHLY and CDR2 is FYNNEI. The CDR3 is CASSLIVAGGYDSPLHF. DNA of the CDR3: TGTGCCAGCAGCCTCATAGTTGCAGGGGGCTACGATTCACCCCTCCACTTT.

The sample holds one count of this clone. This chain connects TRBV6-5 to TRBJ1-3; D perhaps matches TRBD1 (5 bases). The CDR3 runs 15 residues. Germline values: CDR1 MNHEY, CDR2 SVGAGI. Trimming left V 2 bases short and J 0 bases short, with 8 bases between. This CDR3 reads CASSYGARSGNTIYF. For the CDR3, the DNA is TGTGCCAGCAGTTACGGGGCACGCTCTGGAAACACCATATATTTT.